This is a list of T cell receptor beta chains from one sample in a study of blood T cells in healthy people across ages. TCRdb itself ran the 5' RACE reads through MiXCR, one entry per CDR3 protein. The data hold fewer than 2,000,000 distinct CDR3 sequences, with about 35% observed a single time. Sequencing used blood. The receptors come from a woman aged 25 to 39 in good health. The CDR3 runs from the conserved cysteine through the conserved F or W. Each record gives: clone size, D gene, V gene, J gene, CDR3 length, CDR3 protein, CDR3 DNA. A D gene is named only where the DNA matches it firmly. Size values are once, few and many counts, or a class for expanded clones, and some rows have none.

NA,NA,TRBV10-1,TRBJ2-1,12,CASSEVGEPRFF,TGCGCCAGCAGTGAAGTAGGTGAACCGCGGTTCTTC
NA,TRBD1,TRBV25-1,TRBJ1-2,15,CASSGRDRGHYGYTF,TGTGCCAGCAGTGGGAGGGACAGGGGACACTATGGCTACACCTTC
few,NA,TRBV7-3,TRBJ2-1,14,CASSAPERYNEQFF,TGTGCCAGCAGCGCACCAGAGCGGTACAATGAGCAGTTCTTC
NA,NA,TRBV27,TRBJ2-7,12,CASARVPNEQYF,TGTGCCAGCGCCCGGGTGCCTAACGAGCAGTACTTC
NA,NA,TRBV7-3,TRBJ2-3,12,CASSPGTRGEYF,TGTGCCAGCAGCCCGGGGACAAGGGGCGAGTATTTT
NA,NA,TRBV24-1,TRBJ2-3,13,CATSAPGGDTQYF,TGTGCCACCAGTGCCCCTGGAGGGGATACGCAGTATTTT
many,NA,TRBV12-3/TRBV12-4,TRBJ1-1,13,CASSFSGNTEAFF,TGTGCCAGCAGTTTCTCAGGGAACACTGAAGCTTTCTTT
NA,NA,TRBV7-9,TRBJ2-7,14,CASSLGPARREQYF,TGTGCCAGCAGCTTAGGCCCCGCCAGGAGGGAGCAGTACTTC
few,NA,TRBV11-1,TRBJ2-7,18,CASSFSLGGQRSSYEQYF,TGTGCCAGCAGCTTCTCACTGGGGGGACAGAGATCCTCCTACGAGCAGTACTTC
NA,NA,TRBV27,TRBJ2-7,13,CASKGTTLREQYF,TGTGCCAGCAAGGGGACGACGCTACGGGAGCAGTACTTC
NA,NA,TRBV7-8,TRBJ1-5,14,CAGSLGASNQPQHF,TGTGCCGGCAGCTTAGGGGCCAGCAATCAGCCCCAGCATTTT
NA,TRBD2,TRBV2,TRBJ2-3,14,CASISGRAPDTQYF,TGTGCCAGCATCAGCGGGAGGGCGCCAGATACGCAGTATTTT
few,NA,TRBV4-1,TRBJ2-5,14,CASSHPRRQETQYF,TGCGCCAGCAGCCACCCCCGGCGTCAAGAGACCCAGTACTTC
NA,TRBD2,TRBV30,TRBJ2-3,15,CACLGLAGGRDTQYF,TGTGCCTGCCTAGGACTAGCGGGGGGGAGGGATACGCAGTATTTT
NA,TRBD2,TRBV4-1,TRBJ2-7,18,CASSQELAGGTHSYEQYF,TGCGCCAGCAGCCAAGAACTAGCGGGAGGCACCCACTCCTACGAGCAGTACTTC
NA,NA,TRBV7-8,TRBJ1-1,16,CASSLEGGLMNTEAFF,TGTGCCAGCAGCTTAGAAGGGGGTTTGATGAACACTGAAGCTTTCTTT
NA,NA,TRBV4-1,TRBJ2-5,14,CASSQVLNVETQYF,TGCGCCAGCAGCCAAGTGCTTAACGTGGAGACCCAGTACTTC
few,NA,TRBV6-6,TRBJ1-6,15,CASSLGASYNSPLHF,TGTGCCAGCAGTTTAGGTGCCTCCTATAATTCACCCCTCCACTTT
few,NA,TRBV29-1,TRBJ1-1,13,CSVRGGWSTEAFF,TGCAGCGTCCGGGGGGGGTGGAGCACTGAAGCTTTCTTT
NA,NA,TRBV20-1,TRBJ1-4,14,CSARVGAANEKLFF,TGCAGTGCTAGAGTAGGGGCGGCTAATGAAAAACTGTTTTTT
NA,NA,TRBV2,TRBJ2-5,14,CASREMGPVGTQYF,TGTGCCAGCAGGGAGATGGGCCCGGTCGGGACCCAGTACTTC
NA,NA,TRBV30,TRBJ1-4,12,CATGAGNEKLFF,TGTGCAACGGGGGCAGGGAATGAAAAACTGTTTTTT
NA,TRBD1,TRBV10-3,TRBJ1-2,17,CAIRTTGVTHPNYGYTF,TGTGCCATCAGGACGACAGGGGTGACTCATCCCAACTATGGCTACACCTTC
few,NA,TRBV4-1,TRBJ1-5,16,CASSQDPRLTGQPQHF,TGCGCCAGCAGCCAAGATCCAAGGCTGACCGGGCAGCCCCAGCATTTT
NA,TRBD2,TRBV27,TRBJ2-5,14,CASSSRTSGREQYF,TGTGCCAGCAGTTCCAGGACTAGCGGGCGGGAGCAGTACTTC
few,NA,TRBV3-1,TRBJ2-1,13,CASSLSIKGEQFF,TGTGCCAGCAGCCTATCCATTAAAGGGGAGCAGTTCTTC
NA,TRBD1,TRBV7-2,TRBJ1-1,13,CASSHTGGTRAFF,TGTGCCAGCAGTCATACAGGGGGCACGCGTGCTTTCTTT
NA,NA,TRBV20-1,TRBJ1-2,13,CSAPEQSVGGYTF,TGCAGTGCACCAGAGCAGAGTGTTGGTGGCTACACCTTC
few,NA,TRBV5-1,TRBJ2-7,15,CASSLKAIASGEQYF,TGCGCCAGCAGCTTAAAAGCGATAGCGTCTGGGGAGCAGTACTTC
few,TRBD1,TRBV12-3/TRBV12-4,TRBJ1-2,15,CASSPGTVINYGYTF,TGTGCCAGCAGCCCCGGGACAGTGATTAACTATGGCTACACCTTC
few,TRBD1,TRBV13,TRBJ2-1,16,CASSCPPGQGSYEQFF,TGTGCCAGCAGCTGCCCTCCGGGACAGGGCTCGTACGAGCAGTTCTTC
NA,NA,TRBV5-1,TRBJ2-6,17,CASSLPTISSGANVLTF,TGCGCCAGCAGCTTGCCCACTATAAGCTCTGGGGCCAACGTCCTGACTTTC
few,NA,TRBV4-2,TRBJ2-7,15,CASSPNYQGASEQYF,TGTGCCAGCAGCCCAAACTATCAAGGGGCCAGCGAGCAGTACTTC
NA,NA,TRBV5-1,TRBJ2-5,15,CASSSNFGHQETQYF,TGCGCCAGCAGCTCCAATTTTGGTCACCAAGAGACCCAGTACTTC
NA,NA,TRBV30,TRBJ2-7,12,CAWAQGTYEQYF,TGTGCCTGGGCGCAGGGAACCTACGAGCAGTACTTC
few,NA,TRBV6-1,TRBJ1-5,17,CASSRLLEVGLDQPQHF,TGTGCCAGCAGTCGTCTCCTCGAAGTGGGCTTGGATCAGCCCCAGCATTTT
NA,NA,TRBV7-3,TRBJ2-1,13,CASSPGLHNEQFF,TGTGCCAGCAGCCCTGGCCTGCACAATGAGCAGTTCTTC
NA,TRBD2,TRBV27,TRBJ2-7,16,CAGSVGTSGIIYEQYF,TGTGCCGGCAGTGTCGGGACTAGCGGGATTATATACGAGCAGTACTTC
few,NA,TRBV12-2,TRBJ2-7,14,CASRWSSGRDEQYF,TGTGCAAGTCGCTGGTCCAGCGGGAGGGACGAGCAGTACTTC
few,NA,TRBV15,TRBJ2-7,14,CATSRGSSEYEQYF,TGTGCCACCAGCAGAGGTTCGTCGGAATACGAGCAGTACTTC
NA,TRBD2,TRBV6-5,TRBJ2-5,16,CASSYSLSGSGETQYF,TGTGCCAGCAGTTACTCGCTCAGCGGGAGTGGGGAGACCCAGTACTTC
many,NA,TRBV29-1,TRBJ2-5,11,CSVADQETQYF,TGCAGCGTTGCGGACCAAGAGACCCAGTACTTC
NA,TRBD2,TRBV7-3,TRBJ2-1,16,CASSVLSSGFYNGQFF,TGTGCCAGCAGCGTTCTGTCTAGCGGCTTCTACAATGGGCAGTTCTTC
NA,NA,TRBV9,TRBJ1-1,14,CASSPLQGIPEAFF,TGTGCCAGCAGCCCACTGCAGGGGATCCCTGAAGCTTTCTTT
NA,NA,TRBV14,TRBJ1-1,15,CASSQSARSGAEAFF,TGTGCCAGCAGCCAATCGGCCCGTTCGGGCGCTGAAGCTTTCTTT
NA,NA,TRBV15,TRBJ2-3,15,CATSSEAQSTDTQYF,TGTGCCACCAGCAGCGAGGCTCAGAGTACAGATACGCAGTATTTT
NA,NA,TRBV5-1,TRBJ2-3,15,CASSWPRRDTDTQYF,TGCGCCAGCAGCTGGCCTCGAAGGGACACAGATACGCAGTATTTT
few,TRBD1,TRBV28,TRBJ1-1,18,CASSFPWDRGRGNTEAFF,TGTGCCAGCAGTTTCCCCTGGGACAGGGGGCGGGGGAACACTGAAGCTTTCTTT
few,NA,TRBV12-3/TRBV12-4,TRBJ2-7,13,CASMSWGPMVQYF,TGTGCCAGCATGTCTTGGGGGCCGATGGTGCAGTACTTC
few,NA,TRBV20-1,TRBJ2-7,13,CSATTTEPYEQYF,TGCAGTGCTACGACAACGGAACCTTACGAGCAGTACTTC
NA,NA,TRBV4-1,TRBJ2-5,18,CANSQDRLSGGPQETQYF,TGCGCCAACAGCCAAGATCGGTTGTCTGGGGGGCCCCAAGAGACCCAGTACTTC
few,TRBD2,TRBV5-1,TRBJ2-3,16,CASSWSLAGDQYTQYF,TGCGCCAGCAGCTGGTCTCTAGCGGGAGATCAATATACGCAGTATTTT
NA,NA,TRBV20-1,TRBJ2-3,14,CSAATWRATDTQYF,TGCAGTGCTGCGACGTGGAGGGCCACAGATACGCAGTATTTT
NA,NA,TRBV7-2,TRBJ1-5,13,CVSSQWANQPQHF,TGTGTCAGCAGCCAATGGGCCAATCAGCCCCAGCATTTT